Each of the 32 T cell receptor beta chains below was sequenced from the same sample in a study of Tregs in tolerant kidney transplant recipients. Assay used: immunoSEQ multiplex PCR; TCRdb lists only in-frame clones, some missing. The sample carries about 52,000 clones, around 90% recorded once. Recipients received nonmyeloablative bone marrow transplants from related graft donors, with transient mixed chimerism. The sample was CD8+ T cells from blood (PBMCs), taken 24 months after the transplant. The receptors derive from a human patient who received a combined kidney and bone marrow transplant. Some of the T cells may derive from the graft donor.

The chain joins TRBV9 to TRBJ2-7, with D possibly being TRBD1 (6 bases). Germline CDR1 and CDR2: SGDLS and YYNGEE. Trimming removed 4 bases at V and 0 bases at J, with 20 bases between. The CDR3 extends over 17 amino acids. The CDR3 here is CASSPEGNRENSYEQYF. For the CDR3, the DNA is TGTGCCAGCAGCCCCGAAGGGAACAGGGAGAACTCCTACGAGCAGTACTTC.

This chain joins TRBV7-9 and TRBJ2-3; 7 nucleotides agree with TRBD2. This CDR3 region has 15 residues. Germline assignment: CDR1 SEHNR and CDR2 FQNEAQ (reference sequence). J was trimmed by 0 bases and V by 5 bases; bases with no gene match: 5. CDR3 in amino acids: CASSPSGASTDTQYF. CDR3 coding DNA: TGTGCCAGCAGCCCAAGCGGGGCCAGCACAGATACGCAGTATTTT.

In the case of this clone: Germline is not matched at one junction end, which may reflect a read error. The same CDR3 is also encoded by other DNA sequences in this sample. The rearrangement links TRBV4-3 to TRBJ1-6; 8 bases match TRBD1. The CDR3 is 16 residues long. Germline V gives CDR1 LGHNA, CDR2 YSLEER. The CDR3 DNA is TGCGCCAGCAGCCAAGATGGGGACAGGTATAATTCCCCCCTCCACTTT. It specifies CASSQDGDRYNSPLHF.

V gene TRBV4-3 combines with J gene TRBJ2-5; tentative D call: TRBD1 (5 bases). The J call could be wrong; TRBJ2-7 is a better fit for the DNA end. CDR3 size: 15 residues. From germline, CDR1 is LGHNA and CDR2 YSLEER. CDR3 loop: CASSQDRQFPPEQYF. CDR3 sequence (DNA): TGCGCCAGCAGCCAAGATCGACAGTTTCCCCCCGAGCAGTACTTC.

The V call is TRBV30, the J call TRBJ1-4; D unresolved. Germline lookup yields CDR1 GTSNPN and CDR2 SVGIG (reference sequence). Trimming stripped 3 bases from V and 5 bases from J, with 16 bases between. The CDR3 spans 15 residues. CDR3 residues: CAWRTEQENNEKLFF. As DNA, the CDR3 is TGTGCCTGGAGGACCGAGCAGGAAAACAATGAAAAACTGTTTTTT.

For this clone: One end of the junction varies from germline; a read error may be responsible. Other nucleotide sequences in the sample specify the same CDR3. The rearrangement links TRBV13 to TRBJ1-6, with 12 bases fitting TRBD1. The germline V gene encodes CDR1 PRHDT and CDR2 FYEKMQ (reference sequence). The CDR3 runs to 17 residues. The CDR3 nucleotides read TGTGCCAGCAGCCCGAGGGGGACAGGGGGCATGAATTCCCCCCTCCACTTT. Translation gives CASSPRGTGGMNSPLHF.

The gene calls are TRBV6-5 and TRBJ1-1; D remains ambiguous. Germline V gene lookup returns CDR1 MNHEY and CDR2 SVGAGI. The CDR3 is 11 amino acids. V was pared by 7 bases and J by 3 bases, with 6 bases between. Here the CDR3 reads CASKTYTEAFF. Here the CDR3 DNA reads TGTGCCAGCAAAACATACACTGAAGCTTTCTTT.

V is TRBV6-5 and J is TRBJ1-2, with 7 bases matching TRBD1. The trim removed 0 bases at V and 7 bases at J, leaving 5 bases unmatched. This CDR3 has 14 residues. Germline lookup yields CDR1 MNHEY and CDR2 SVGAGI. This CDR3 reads CASSYSGTVFGYTF. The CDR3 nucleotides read TGTGCCAGCAGTTACTCGGGGACAGTTTTTGGCTACACCTTC.

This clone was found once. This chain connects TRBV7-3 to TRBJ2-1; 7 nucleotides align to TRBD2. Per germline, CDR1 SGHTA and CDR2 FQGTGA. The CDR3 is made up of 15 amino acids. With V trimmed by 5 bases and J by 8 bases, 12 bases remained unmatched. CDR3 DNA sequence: TGTGCCAGCAGCCCCTTAGCGGGTTTGGGCGATGAGCAGTTCTTC. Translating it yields CASSPLAGLGDEQFF.

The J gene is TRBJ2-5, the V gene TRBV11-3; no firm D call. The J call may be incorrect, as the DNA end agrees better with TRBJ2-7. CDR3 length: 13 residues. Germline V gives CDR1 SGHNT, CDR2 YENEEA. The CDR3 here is CASSPRADYEQYF. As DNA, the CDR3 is TGTGCCAGCAGCCCTCGGGCCGACTACGAGCAGTACTTC.

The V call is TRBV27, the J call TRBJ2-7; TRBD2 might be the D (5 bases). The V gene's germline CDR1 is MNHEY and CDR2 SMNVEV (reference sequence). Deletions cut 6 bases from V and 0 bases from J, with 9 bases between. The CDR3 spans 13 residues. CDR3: CASRLGSSYEQYF. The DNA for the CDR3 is TGTGCCAGCAGACTAGGAAGCTCCTACGAGCAGTACTTC.

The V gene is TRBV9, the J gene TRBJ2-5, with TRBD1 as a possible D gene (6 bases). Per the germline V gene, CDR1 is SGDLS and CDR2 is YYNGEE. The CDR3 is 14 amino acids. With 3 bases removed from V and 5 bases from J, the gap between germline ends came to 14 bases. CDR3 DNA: TGTGCCAGCAGCGGACAGGACGGTGGGGAGACCCAGTACTTC. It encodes CASSGQDGGETQYF.

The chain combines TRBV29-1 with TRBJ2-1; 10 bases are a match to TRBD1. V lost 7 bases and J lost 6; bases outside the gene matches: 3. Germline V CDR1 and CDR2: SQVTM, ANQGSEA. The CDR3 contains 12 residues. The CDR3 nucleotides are TGCAGCGCTGGACAGGGGGTCAATGAGCAGTTCTTC. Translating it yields CSAGQGVNEQFF.

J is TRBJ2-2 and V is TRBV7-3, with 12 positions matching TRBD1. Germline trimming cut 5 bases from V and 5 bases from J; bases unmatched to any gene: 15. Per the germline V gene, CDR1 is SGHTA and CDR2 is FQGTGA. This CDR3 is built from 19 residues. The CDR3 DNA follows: TGTGCCAGCAGCGCCTACCCGGGACAGGGGGCGAGGTGGACCGGGGAGCTGTTTTTT. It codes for CASSAYPGQGARWTGELFF. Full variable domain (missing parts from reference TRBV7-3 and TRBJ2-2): GAGVSQTPSNKVTEKGKYVELRCDPISGHTALYWYRQSLGQGPEFLIYFQGTGAADDSGLPNDRFFAVRPEGSVSTLKIQRTERGDSAVYLCASSAYPGQGARWTGELFFGEGSRLTVL.

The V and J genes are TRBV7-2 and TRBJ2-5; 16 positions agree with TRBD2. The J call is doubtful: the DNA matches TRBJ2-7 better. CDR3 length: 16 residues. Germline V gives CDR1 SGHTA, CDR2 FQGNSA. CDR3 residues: CASSLLGLAGGYEQYF. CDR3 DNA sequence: TGTGCCAGCAGCTTACTGGGACTAGCGGGGGGGTACGAGCAGTACTTC.

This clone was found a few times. CDR3 in DNA: TGTGCCAGCAGCCAAACTAGCGGGAGTTCAAGTGGGGCCAACGTCCTGACTTTC. It is translated as CASSQTSGSSSGANVLTF. This chain uses TRBV4-2 with TRBJ2-6, with 11 bases that match TRBD2. V dropped 2 bases and J dropped 3; count of bases not matched to a gene: 6. Germline CDR1 is LGHNA and CDR2 is YNFKEQ. CDR3 length equals 18 residues.

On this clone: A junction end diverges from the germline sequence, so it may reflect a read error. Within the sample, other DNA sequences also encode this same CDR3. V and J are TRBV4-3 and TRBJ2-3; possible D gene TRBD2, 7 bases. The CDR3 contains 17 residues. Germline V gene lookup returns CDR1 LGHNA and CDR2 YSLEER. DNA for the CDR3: TGCGCTAGCAGCCAAGATCCAGCGGGGACATTCACAGATACGCAGTATTTT. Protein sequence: CASSQDPAGTFTDTQYF.

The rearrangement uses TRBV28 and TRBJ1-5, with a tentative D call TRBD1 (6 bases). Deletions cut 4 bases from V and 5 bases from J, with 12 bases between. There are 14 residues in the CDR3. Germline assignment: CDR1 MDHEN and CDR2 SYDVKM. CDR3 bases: TGTGCCAGCAGTTCACGGGACACCGATCAGCCCCAGCATTTT. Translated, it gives CASSSRDTDQPQHF.

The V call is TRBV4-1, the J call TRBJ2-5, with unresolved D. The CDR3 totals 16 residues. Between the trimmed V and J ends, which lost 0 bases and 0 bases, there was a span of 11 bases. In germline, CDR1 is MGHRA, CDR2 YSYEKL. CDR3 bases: TGCGCCAGCAGCCAAGAGATAGATTCGTACCAAGAGACCCAGTACTTC. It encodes CASSQEIDSYQETQYF.

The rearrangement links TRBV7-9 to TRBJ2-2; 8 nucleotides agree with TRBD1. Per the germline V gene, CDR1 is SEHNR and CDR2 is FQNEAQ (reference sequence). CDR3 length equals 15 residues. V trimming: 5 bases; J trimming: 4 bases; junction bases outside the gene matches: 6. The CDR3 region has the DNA TGTGCCAGCAGCCCGACAGGGGTGGGCACCGGGGAGCTGTTTTTT. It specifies CASSPTGVGTGELFF.

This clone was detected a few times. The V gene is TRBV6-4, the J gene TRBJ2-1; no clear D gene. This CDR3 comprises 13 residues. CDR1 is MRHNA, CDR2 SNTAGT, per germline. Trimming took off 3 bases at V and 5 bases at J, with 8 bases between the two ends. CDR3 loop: CASSEGENNEQFF. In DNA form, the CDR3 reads TGTGCCAGCAGTGAGGGCGAGAACAATGAGCAGTTCTTC.

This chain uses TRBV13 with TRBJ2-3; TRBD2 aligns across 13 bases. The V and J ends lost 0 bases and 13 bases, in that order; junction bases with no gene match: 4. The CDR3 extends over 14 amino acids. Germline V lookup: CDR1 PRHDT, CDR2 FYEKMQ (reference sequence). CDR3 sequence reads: CASSLGRTSGRKYF. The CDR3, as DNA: TGTGCCAGCAGCTTAGGGCGGACTAGCGGGAGAAAGTATTTT.

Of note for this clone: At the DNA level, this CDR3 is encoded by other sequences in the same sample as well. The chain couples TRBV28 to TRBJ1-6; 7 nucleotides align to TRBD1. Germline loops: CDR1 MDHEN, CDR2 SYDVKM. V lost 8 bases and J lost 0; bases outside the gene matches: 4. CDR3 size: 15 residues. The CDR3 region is CASDRDSSYNSPLHF. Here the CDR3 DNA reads TGTGCCAGCGATCGGGACAGCTCCTATAATTCACCCCTCCACTTT. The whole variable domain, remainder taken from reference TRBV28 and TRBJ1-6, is DVKVTQSSRYLVKRTGEKVFLECVQDMDHENMFWYRQDPGLGLRLIYFSYDVKMKEKGDIPEGYSVSREKKERFSLILESASTNQTSMYLCASDRDSSYNSPLHFGNGTRLTVT.

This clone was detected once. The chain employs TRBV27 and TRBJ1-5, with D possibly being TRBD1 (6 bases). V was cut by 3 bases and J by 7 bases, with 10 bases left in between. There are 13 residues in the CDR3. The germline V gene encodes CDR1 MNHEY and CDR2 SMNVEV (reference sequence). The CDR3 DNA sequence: TGTGCCAGCAGTTTGACAGGTCCCCAGCCCCAGCATTTT. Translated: CASSLTGPQPQHF.

The CDR3 nucleotides read TGTGCCAGCAGGGAGTATTGGGGCTACACCTTC. Residues: CASREYWGYTF. The chain couples TRBV6-5 to TRBJ1-2; D ambiguous. CDR1 and CDR2 (germline): MNHEY, SVGAGI. This CDR3 has 11 amino acids. V lost 6 bases and J lost 8, with 10 bases in between.

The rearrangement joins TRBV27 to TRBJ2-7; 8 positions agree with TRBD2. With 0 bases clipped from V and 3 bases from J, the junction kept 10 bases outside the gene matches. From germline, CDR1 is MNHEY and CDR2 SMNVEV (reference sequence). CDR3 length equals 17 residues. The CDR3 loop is CASSLSTTREGLYEQYF. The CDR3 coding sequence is TGTGCCAGCAGTTTATCGACAACCCGGGAGGGCCTCTACGAGCAGTACTTC.

DNA of the CDR3: TGTGCCAGCAGCCTTTCAACTAATGAAAAACTGTTTTTT. Amino acids: CASSLSTNEKLFF. The chain has TRBV2 and TRBJ1-4; D remains unclear. The CDR3 has 13 amino acids. V gave up 6 bases and J gave up 0 bases, with 5 bases separating them. From germline, CDR1 is SNHLY and CDR2 FYNNEI.

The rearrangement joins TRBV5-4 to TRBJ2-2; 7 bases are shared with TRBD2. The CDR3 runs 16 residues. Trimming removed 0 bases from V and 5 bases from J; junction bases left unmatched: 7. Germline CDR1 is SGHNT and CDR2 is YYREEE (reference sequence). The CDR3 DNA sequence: TGTGCCAGCAGCTTGGAGGGCGGGAGAACAACCGGGGAGCTGTTTTTT. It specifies CASSLEGGRTTGELFF.

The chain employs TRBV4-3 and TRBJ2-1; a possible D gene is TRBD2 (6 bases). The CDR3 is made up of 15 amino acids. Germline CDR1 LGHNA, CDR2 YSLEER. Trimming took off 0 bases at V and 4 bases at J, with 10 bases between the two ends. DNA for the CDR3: TGCGCCAGCAGCCAAGACAGGGCGGGGTACAATGAGCAGTTCTTC. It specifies CASSQDRAGYNEQFF.

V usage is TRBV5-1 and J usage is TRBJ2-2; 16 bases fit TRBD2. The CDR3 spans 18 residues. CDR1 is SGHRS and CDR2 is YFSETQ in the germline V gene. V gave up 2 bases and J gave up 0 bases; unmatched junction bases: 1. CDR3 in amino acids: CASSLGTSGRANTGELFF. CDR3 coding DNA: TGCGCCAGCAGCTTAGGGACTAGCGGGAGGGCGAACACCGGGGAGCTGTTTTTT.

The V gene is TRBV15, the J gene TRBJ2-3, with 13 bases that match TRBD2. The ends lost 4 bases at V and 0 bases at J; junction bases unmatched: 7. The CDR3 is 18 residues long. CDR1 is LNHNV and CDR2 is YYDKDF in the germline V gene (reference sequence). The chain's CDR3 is CATSTPGLAGPSTDTQYF. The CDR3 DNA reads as TGTGCCACCAGCACGCCGGGACTAGCGGGGCCTAGCACAGATACGCAGTATTTT.

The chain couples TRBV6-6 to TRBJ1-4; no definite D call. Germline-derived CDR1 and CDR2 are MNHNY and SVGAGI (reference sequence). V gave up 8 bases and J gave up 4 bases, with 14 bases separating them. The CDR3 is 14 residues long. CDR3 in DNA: TGTGCCAGCCAGTCCGGGTTGGTTAATGAAAAACTGTTTTTT. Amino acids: CASQSGLVNEKLFF.